A single sample is the source of the 14 T cell receptor beta chains below, sequenced in a study of OX40 agonist ivuxolimab in advanced cancers. The library was made by the immunoSEQ multiplex PCR assay. TCRdb took over this immuneACCESS table, retaining in-frame rearrangements with V and J assigned. Such tables are incomplete; in checked studies, under half of the missing clones stem from an unresolved V gene, and the remainder is unexplained. For this sample the table gives roughly 50,000 clones, of which 91% were detected only once. Of the sample, roughly an eighth is held by the ten largest clones. Sequences were derived from CD4+ or CD8+ T cells sorted from blood, sampled in a trial of the OX40 agonist ivuxolimab. Every receptor here comes from an adult with an advanced solid tumor such as melanoma, head and neck, liver or kidney cancer.

This chain uses TRBV7-2 with TRBJ1-2; tentatively, D is TRBD1 (6 bases). The CDR3 sequence is 16 residues long. Germline V gene sequence: CDR1 SGHTA, CDR2 FQGNSA. Trimming removed 6 bases from V and 2 bases from J, with 19 bases in between. This CDR3 reads CASRISTGNLNYGYTF. Here the CDR3 DNA reads TGTGCCAGCAGGATATCCACAGGGAACCTGAACTATGGCTACACCTTC.

This chain joins TRBV19 and TRBJ2-2; D might be TRBD1 (6 bases). The CDR3 covers 15 residues. Germline CDR1 LNHDA, CDR2 SQIVND (reference sequence). V was shortened by 8 bases and J by 1 base, with 14 bases between the two germline ends. The CDR3 DNA follows: TGTGCCAGTGTCAATCCGGGACAGAACACCGGGGAGCTGTTTTTT. Its translation is CASVNPGQNTGELFF.

The rearrangement joins TRBV2 to TRBJ2-7; 7 bases align to TRBD2. The germline V gene has CDR1 SNHLY and CDR2 FYNNEI. V gave up 6 bases and J gave up 7 bases; unmatched junction bases: 15. This CDR3 comprises 15 residues. The CDR3 spells CASRRGLAELREQYF. CDR3 nucleotides: TGTGCCAGCAGGAGGGGTCTAGCGGAACTACGGGAGCAGTACTTC. The whole variable domain, filled in from reference TRBV2 and TRBJ2-7, reads EPEVTQTPSHQVTQMGQEVILRCVPISNHLYFYWYRQILGQKVEFLVSFYNNEISEKSEIFDDQFSVERPDGSNFTLKIRSTKLEDSAMYFCASRRGLAELREQYFGPGTRLTVT.

The rearrangement uses TRBV27 and TRBJ1-4; 7 nucleotides match TRBD1. Germline lookup yields CDR1 MNHEY and CDR2 SMNVEV (reference sequence). The CDR3 length is 15 residues. V shed 4 bases, J shed 5 bases, and the junction held 7 bases outside the gene matches. The CDR3 sequence is CASSWEGAGNEKLFF. CDR3 nucleotide sequence: TGTGCCAGCAGTTGGGAGGGGGCTGGGAATGAAAAACTGTTTTTT.

The count of this clone is one. The rearrangement joins TRBV27 to TRBJ2-5; a weak D match, TRBD2 (7 bases). The CDR3 spans 15 residues. V was pared by 2 bases and J by 5 bases, with 15 bases between. Germline CDR1 MNHEY, CDR2 SMNVEV (reference sequence). The CDR3 DNA sequence: TGTGCCAGCAGTTTAAGGGAGGGGGTCGAGGAGACCCAGTACTTC. It is translated as CASSLREGVEETQYF.

The rearrangement uses TRBV25-1 and TRBJ2-7, with D perhaps TRBD2 (7 bases). The CDR3 is 14 residues long. Between the trimmed V and J ends, which lost 2 bases and 2 bases, there was a span of 10 bases. The germline CDR1 and CDR2 sequences are MGHDK and SYGVNS. The CDR3 bases are TGTGCCAGCAGTGAAGGGGGGGGGCCCTACGAGCAGTACTTC. Translation: CASSEGGGPYEQYF.

On this clone: One junction end disagrees with the germline gene, perhaps due to a read error. The chain couples TRBV29-1 to TRBJ2-4; the D is unclear. This CDR3 is built from 15 residues. Per germline, CDR1 SQVTM and CDR2 ANQGSEA. The CDR3 DNA follows: TGCAGCGCTGAAACTCTCGACGGAGCCAAAAACATTCAGTACTTC. As protein: CSAETLDGAKNIQYF.

J is TRBJ2-3 and V is TRBV10-3; TRBD2 matches 8 bases. The CDR3 runs to 16 residues. V was pared by 6 bases and J by 3 bases, with 11 bases of the junction left unmatched. From germline, CDR1 is ENHRY and CDR2 SYGVKD. CDR3 residues: CAIRARRGDGTDTQYF. The CDR3 DNA reads as TGTGCCATCAGGGCGAGGCGGGGGGACGGAACAGATACGCAGTATTTT.

The V and J genes are TRBV6-5 and TRBJ2-7; D is undetermined. This CDR3 is built from 13 residues. V was cut by 7 bases and J by 0 bases, with 10 bases left in between. Germline values: CDR1 MNHEY, CDR2 SVGAGI. The CDR3 spells CASTSRRSYEQYF. The CDR3 nucleotides read TGTGCCAGCACCAGCAGACGCTCCTACGAGCAGTACTTC.

The V gene is TRBV27, the J gene TRBJ1-1; 9 bases line up with TRBD1. Trimming took 3 bases from V and 4 from J; bases not matched to a gene: 3. CDR3 length: 14 amino acids. CDR1 MNHEY and CDR2 SMNVEV come from the germline V gene (reference sequence). CDR3 loop: CASSLTGGGTEAFF. DNA of the CDR3: TGTGCCAGCAGTTTGACAGGGGGTGGCACTGAAGCTTTCTTT.

V and J are TRBV7-2 and TRBJ2-7; 10 bases align to TRBD1. CDR1 is SGHTA, CDR2 FQGNSA, per germline. Trimming took 3 bases from V and 4 from J; bases not matched to a gene: 6. The CDR3 consists of 15 residues. The CDR3 coding sequence is TGTGCCAGCAGCTTCGGGACAGGGGATGGTTACGAGCAGTACTTC. Encoded protein: CASSFGTGDGYEQYF.

The rearrangement links TRBV28 to TRBJ2-5; D could derive from TRBD1 or TRBD2 (5 bases each). Germline V lookup: CDR1 MDHEN, CDR2 SYDVKM. V lost 3 bases and J lost 5, with 19 bases in between. This CDR3 region has 16 residues. The CDR3 loop reads CASSFSGQGRGETQYF. In DNA, the CDR3 is TGTGCCAGCAGTTTTTCAGGGCAGGGACGAGGGGAGACCCAGTACTTC.

The CDR3 DNA reads as TGCAGCGTCGCCCCCCATGGGCAGGGTGGGAACAATGAGCAGTTCTTC. It specifies CSVAPHGQGGNNEQFF. The V and J genes are TRBV29-1 and TRBJ2-1, with D tentatively TRBD1 (5 bases). CDR1 is SQVTM, CDR2 ANQGSEA, per germline. This CDR3 is 16 amino acids long. V was shortened by 6 bases and J by 5 bases, with 23 bases between the two germline ends.

The chain employs TRBV5-1 and TRBJ2-7; possibly TRBD2 for D (5 bases). Germline V lookup: CDR1 SGHRS, CDR2 YFSETQ. CDR3 length: 13 amino acids. V was clipped by 5 bases and J by 2 bases, with 11 bases between them. CDR3 sequence (DNA): TGCGCCAGCAGTCATACTAGGACCTACGAGCAGTACTTC. The encoded protein is CASSHTRTYEQYF.